The 15 T cell receptor beta chains below all came from one sample that was sequenced in a study of blood T cell repertoires in COVID-19. Clones were read by immunoSEQ multiplex PCR, and TCRdb kept only the in-frame ones, dropping some. Among roughly 62,000 clones listed, roughly 84% were seen once. The material sequenced was peripheral blood. The receptors come from an elderly woman with active or convalescent COVID-19.

The chain recombines TRBV29-1 with TRBJ2-3, with D tentatively TRBD2 (6 bases). V lost 6 bases to trimming and J lost 2 bases, with 15 bases between them. The germline V gene encodes CDR1 SQVTM and CDR2 ANQGSEA. The length of the CDR3 is 14 residues. The CDR3 spells CSVDWGLHTDTQYF. CDR3 bases: TGCAGCGTAGATTGGGGACTGCACACAGATACGCAGTATTTT.

The chain employs TRBV6-5 and TRBJ1-2; TRBD1 is a possible D gene (6 bases). The ends were cut back, 5 bases at V and 4 bases at J, with 14 bases in the middle. The CDR3 runs to 14 residues. Germline CDR1 MNHEY, CDR2 SVGAGI. The CDR3 DNA follows: TGTGCCAGCAGTAGACAGGTCTGGGGCTATGGCTACACCTTC. It codes for CASSRQVWGYGYTF.

This clone was observed a few times. V is TRBV19 and J is TRBJ2-2, with D possibly being TRBD1 (5 bases). Germline CDR1 and CDR2: LNHDA and SQIVND (reference sequence). This CDR3 spans 16 amino acids. The germline V and J ends were trimmed by 7 bases and 5 bases, with 20 bases remaining between them. The CDR3 bases are TGTGCCAGTAAAGTCTCAGGGAAGATTGAGACCGGGGAGCTGTTTTTT. Its translation: CASKVSGKIETGELFF.

The CDR3 spells CASSARQIRETQYF. Written as DNA, the CDR3 is TGTGCCAGCAGCGCAAGACAGATTCGGGAGACCCAGTACTTC. The rearrangement joins TRBV7-8 to TRBJ2-5; possibly TRBD1 for D (5 bases). Trimming cost V 5 bases and J 5 bases, with 15 bases left between them. CDR3 size: 14 residues. The V gene's germline CDR1 is SGHVS and CDR2 FQNEAQ.

V is TRBV6-4 and J is TRBJ2-3, with 7 bases identical to TRBD2. CDR1 and CDR2 from the germline V gene are MRHNA and SNTAGT. V gave up 7 bases and J gave up 6 bases; unmatched junction bases: 10. This CDR3 comprises 14 residues. This chain's CDR3 is CASKVAGFWDTQYF. The CDR3 coding sequence is TGTGCCAGCAAAGTAGCGGGTTTTTGGGATACGCAGTATTTT.

The rearrangement joins TRBV7-9 to TRBJ1-2; TRBD1 is a possible D gene (6 bases). Trimming cost V 1 base and J 3 bases, with 12 bases left between them. Per the germline V gene, CDR1 is SEHNR and CDR2 is FQNEAQ (reference sequence). The CDR3 totals 15 residues. For the CDR3, the DNA is TGTGCCAGCAGCTTAGGGGGGTACAGGGACTATGGCTACACCTTC. Translation gives CASSLGGYRDYGYTF. The full variable domain, completed using reference TRBV7-9 and TRBJ1-2, is DTGVSQNPRHKITKRGQNVTFRCDPISEHNRLYWYRQTLGQGPEFLTYFQNEAQLEKSRLLSDRFSAERPKGSFSTLEIQRTEQGDSAMYLCASSLGGYRDYGYTFGSGTRLTVV.

The chain combines TRBV19 with TRBJ1-1; D gene ambiguous. The CDR3 sequence is 15 residues long. Germline values: CDR1 LNHDA, CDR2 SQIVND (reference sequence). V lost 9 bases and J lost 1, with 18 bases in between. CDR3 sequence reads: CASKNRNPWNTEAFF. The CDR3 bases are TGTGCCAGCAAAAACAGAAACCCCTGGAACACTGAAGCTTTCTTT. The full variable domain, completed using reference TRBV19 and TRBJ1-1, is DGGITQSPKYLFRKEGQNVTLSCEQNLNHDAMYWYRQDPGQGLRLIYYSQIVNDFQKGDIAEGYSVSREKKESFPLTVTSAQKNPTAFYLCASKNRNPWNTEAFFGQGTRLTVV.

The gene calls are TRBV25-1 and TRBJ1-1; 7 positions agree with TRBD1. Per germline, CDR1 MGHDK and CDR2 SYGVNS. Losses at the gene ends were 5 bases for V and 1 base for J; bases not matched to a gene: 4. The CDR3 contains 14 residues. In DNA, the CDR3 is TGTGCCAGCAGTCCGCGGACAGGGAACACTGAAGCTTTCTTT. The encoded protein is CASSPRTGNTEAFF.

The rearrangement uses TRBV10-1 and TRBJ2-7, with D possibly matching TRBD2 (6 bases). Trimming shortened V by 4 bases and J by 0 bases, and 13 bases separated the two germline ends. The CDR3 covers 15 residues. The germline CDR1 and CDR2 sequences are WNHNN and SYGVQD (reference sequence). CDR3: CASSGGVGSSYEQYF. In nucleotides, the CDR3 is TGCGCCAGCAGTGGGGGGGTCGGAAGCTCCTACGAGCAGTACTTC.

The V gene is TRBV3-1 (or the pseudogene TRBV3-2), the J gene TRBJ1-1; maybe TRBD1 (6 bases). Germline CDR1 LGHDT, CDR2 YNNKEL (reference sequence). CDR3 length: 12 residues. Deletions cut 7 bases from V and 4 bases from J, with 10 bases between. CDR3 bases: TGTGCCAGCAACAGAGGGGGCACTGAAGCTTTCTTT. Amino acids: CASNRGGTEAFF.

The chain combines TRBV7-9 with TRBJ1-5; 7 nucleotides match TRBD1. Germline lookup yields CDR1 SEHNR and CDR2 FQNEAQ (reference sequence). V lost 5 bases and J lost 0; bases outside the gene matches: 4. The CDR3 contains 15 residues. As DNA, the CDR3 is TGTGCCAGCAGCCGGGGACAGAATAGCAATCAGCCCCAGCATTTT. As protein: CASSRGQNSNQPQHF.

The chain links TRBV5-4 to TRBJ1-4; D gene uncertain. This CDR3 spans 19 amino acids. Per germline, CDR1 SGHNT and CDR2 YYREEE (reference sequence). V was clipped by 3 bases and J by 0 bases, with 21 bases between them. In nucleotides, the CDR3 is TGTGCCAGCAGCTCGGGGTACTCCCGAGGAAGAACAACTAATGAAAAACTGTTTTTT. This translates into CASSSGYSRGRTTNEKLFF. Looking up the rest from reference TRBV5-4 and TRBJ1-4 gives the full variable domain: ETGVTQSPTHLIKTRGQQVTLRCSSQSGHNTVSWYQQALGQGPQFIFQYYREEENGRGNFPPRFSGLQFPNYSSELNVNALELDDSALYLCASSSGYSRGRTTNEKLFFGSGTQLSVL.

This sequence joins TRBV19 and TRBJ1-5; maybe TRBD1 (6 bases). The V gene's germline CDR1 is LNHDA and CDR2 SQIVND (reference sequence). The CDR3 is 13 amino acids. The V end lost 7 bases, the J end lost 0 bases, and 7 bases lay between the germline ends. The CDR3 DNA reads as TGTGCCAGTACAGGGGCTAGCAATCAGCCCCAGCATTTT. Protein: CASTGASNQPQHF.

This chain connects TRBV5-1 to TRBJ2-7, with 12 bases lining up with TRBD2. Germline loops: CDR1 SGHRS, CDR2 YFSETQ. V shed 5 bases, J shed 3 bases, and the junction held 3 bases outside the gene matches. This CDR3 has 14 residues. This chain's CDR3 is CASRLTSGGYEQYF. Written as DNA, the CDR3 is TGCGCCAGCAGACTGACTAGCGGGGGCTACGAGCAGTACTTC. Variable domain in full (rest from reference TRBV5-1 and TRBJ2-7): KAGVTQTPRYLIKTRGQQVTLSCSPISGHRSVSWYQQTPGQGLQFLFEYFSETQRNKGNFPGRFSGRQFSNSRSEMNVSTLELGDSALYLCASRLTSGGYEQYFGPGTRLTVT.

This clone was observed a handful of times. V is TRBV25-1 and J is TRBJ1-4, with D maybe TRBD1 (5 bases). V lost 4 bases and J 0 bases, leaving 15 bases between the germline ends. CDR1 is MGHDK, CDR2 SYGVNS, per germline. The CDR3 has 17 residues. The CDR3 bases are TGTGCCAGCAGTGTCCTGGGTCAGGGTGCAACTAATGAAAAACTGTTTTTT. It is translated as CASSVLGQGATNEKLFF.